This entry is about one T cell receptor (beta chain). Here immunoSEQ multiplex PCR was the method, and the copy in TCRdb shows in-frame clones only, minus some. The data contain roughly 340,000 clones, around nine tenths of them singletons. Seattle's enrolled individuals joined amid active infection and were then monitored longitudinally. The CDR3 totals 18 residues. The germline gives CDR1 PRHDT, CDR2 FYEKMQ (reference sequence). V lost 0 bases, J lost 0 bases, and 5 bases stayed unmatched. The data derive from a study of blood T cell repertoires in COVID-19. Across the study: Italy, Spain and the United States were the sources of the convalescent and acute COVID-19 samples. PBMCs, B-cell-depleted T cells, or T cells provided the cDNA or gDNA that made up the material.

The receptor's source is a woman in her 70s with COVID-19, enrolled during active disease. The chain has TRBV13 and TRBJ2-6; 7 bases match TRBD1. Material for sequencing was peripheral blood. For the CDR3, the DNA is TGTGCCAGCAGCTTAGGAGGGGGCGTCTCCTCTGGGGCCAACGTCCTGACTTTC. Protein sequence: CASSLGGGVSSGANVLTF.